This TCR beta chain comes out of a study of blood T cells in healthy people across ages. CDR3 length: 15 amino acids. CDR1 and CDR2 from the germline V gene are DFQATT and SNEGSKA (reference sequence). Trimming left V 3 bases short and J 2 bases short, with 17 bases between. Next came a second PCR, run for roughly 6 to 11 cycles, which used a sample-barcoded 5' primer along with a J-beta primer mix. TCRdb independently ran MiXCR on the 5' RACE reads; one entry per CDR3 protein. The table shows around 580,000 distinct CDR3 sequences, with 47% occurring only once. The gene calls are TRBV20-1 and TRBJ2-7; the D gene is possibly TRBD2 (6 bases). Sequenced sample: blood. The sequence came from a man older than 75 in good health. The CDR3 DNA reads TGCAGTGCTAGCGGCCTTCCTAGCGCACCCTACGAGCAGTACTTC. Its protein product is CSASGLPSAPYEQYF.